This T cell receptor beta chain was sequenced during a study of blood T cell repertoires in COVID-19. Overall study: The origin of the acute and convalescent COVID-19 samples was the United States, Italy and Spain.

CDR3 length: 15 amino acids. V was clipped by 6 bases and J by 3 bases; unmatched bases: 5. Germline assignment: CDR1 LNHDA and CDR2 SQIVND (reference sequence). Authors' processing steps: Quantification of nucleated cells was approximated via reference gene primer amplification. TCRdb's copy holds only in-frame clones and misses some; the assay was immunoSEQ multiplex PCR. V and J calls plus clone size are reproduced from that table; the DNA served to infer D and trimming. This table has about 320,000 clones, roughly 90% appearing once. V and J are TRBV19 and TRBJ1-5, with TRBD1 identical over 10 bases. Sequences were obtained from PBMCs or T cells enriched from blood (not recorded which). This sequence originates from a woman aged 30 to 39 who had been exposed to COVID-19. The CDR3 loop is CASRRTGGTNQPQHF. DNA of the CDR3: TGTGCCAGTAGGCGGACAGGGGGTACCAATCAGCCCCAGCATTTT.